The entry below gives a single T cell receptor (beta chain) sequence along with its context. The data are from a study of CD8 T cells in Susac syndrome. FACS was used to enrich TEMRA cells, whereas the CD8+ and CD4+ T cells were obtained by negative isolation. This CDR3 contains 16 residues. J gave up 1 base and V 1 base, and 7 bases lay outside the gene matches. Germline V CDR1 and CDR2: DFQATT, SNEGSKA (reference sequence). After extraction with the RNeasy kit, about 0.45 to 1 ug of the RNA was reverse transcribed using random hexamers. Multiplex PCR with immunoSEQ amplified the TCR beta CDR3 across 54 Vbeta and 13 Jbeta. TCRdb reprocessed the immunoSEQ multiplex PCR reads via MiXCR and lists one record per CDR3 protein. The table has roughly 200,000 distinct CDR3 sequences, over 85% seen once; the top ten hold approximately 0.1%.

The TCR comes from a human donor in good health. The specimen sequenced was CD4+ T cells from PBMCs. The gene calls are TRBV20-1 and TRBJ2-5; 9 bases are a match to TRBD2. The CDR3 region is CSARGSVAGAQETQYF. CDR3 DNA sequence: TGCAGTGCTAGAGGGTCGGTAGCGGGAGCCCAAGAGACCCAGTACTTC.